This T cell receptor beta chain was captured in a study of identical twins. A note on this clonotype: Its antigen is unidentified.

TCRdb called the 5' RACE reads again in MiXCR, with one record for every CDR3 protein. The data contain approximately 230,000 distinct CDR3 sequences, over 5.5% of them singletons. The study's findings and limits: In beta out-of-frame sequences, the excess sharing between twins was weaker.

Separately, the same data were catalogued under a study of T cells expressing NK-cell markers. From that paper: Sorted CD3+CD56-NKG2C+, CD3+CD56+NKG2C+ and CD3+CD56+NKG2C- T cells supplied the TCR beta repertoires.

The sample taken for sequencing was CD8+ T cells sorted from blood. The clonotype was recovered from a woman between 18 and 29 years old in good health.

The CDR3 coding sequence is TGTGCCACCAGCAGAGATGGTCGCTTCTCCTACAATGAGCAGTTCTTC. Protein product: CATSRDGRFSYNEQFF. The chain joins TRBV15 to TRBJ2-1, with D hard to call. Germline V gene lookup returns CDR1 LNHNV and CDR2 YYDKDF (reference sequence). V dropped 0 bases and J dropped 0 bases, with 9 bases sitting between them. The CDR3 contains 16 residues.